This TCR beta chain came from a study of blood T cell repertoires in COVID-19. Study context: Specimens from acute and convalescent COVID-19 originated in the United States, Italy and Spain. T cells, B-cell-depleted T cells, or PBMCs provided the cDNA or gDNA that served as material.

From germline, CDR1 is MNHEY and CDR2 SVGAGI. CDR3 length: 14 amino acids. Trimming at V came to 2 bases and at J to 5 bases, leaving 4 bases not matched to a gene. How the authors handled the data: Reference gene primer amplification gave nucleated cell count estimates. Sequencing was performed with immunoSEQ multiplex PCR; in TCRdb, only in-frame clones are kept and a portion is missing. That table supplies the V and J calls and clone size; D and trimming were determined from the DNA. The sample consists of about 200,000 clones, 84% of them appearing once. The chain is built from TRBV6-5 and TRBJ1-1; TRBD1 matches at 8 bases. The clonotype originates from a human donor in a cohort sampled during active COVID-19. The specimen sequenced was peripheral blood. CDR3 loop: CASSYDTGGTEAFF. Here the CDR3 DNA reads TGTGCCAGCAGTTACGACACAGGGGGTACTGAAGCTTTCTTT.